Listed here are 12 T cell receptor beta chains from one sample, sequenced in a study of CD8+ T cells in alopecia areata. RNA was extracted and reverse transcribed into cDNA as the sequencing template. Profiled with immunoSEQ multiplex PCR; TCRdb holds only in-frame clones, not every one. The data contain under 150,000 clones, 61% of them singletons. Treatment denoted: oral pan-JAK inhibitor, 5-10 mg twice daily. Sequencing was performed on CD4+ T cells sorted from blood, taken at week 4, from a patient treated with tofacitinib. The receptor set was obtained from a human donor with alopecia areata.

This clone was recorded many times. This sequence joins TRBV5-1 and TRBJ2-5; unclear D gene. The length of the CDR3 is 13 residues. The V and J ends lost 2 bases and 2 bases respectively, with 7 bases between them. Germline V gives CDR1 SGHRS, CDR2 YFSETQ. CDR3 in amino acids: CASSLFLQETQYF. CDR3 DNA sequence: TGCGCCAGCAGCTTATTCCTACAAGAGACCCAGTACTTC. The complete variable domain, with remaining parts taken from reference TRBV5-1 and TRBJ2-5, reads KAGVTQTPRYLIKTRGQQVTLSCSPISGHRSVSWYQQTPGQGLQFLFEYFSETQRNKGNFPGRFSGRQFSNSRSEMNVSTLELGDSALYLCASSLFLQETQYFGPGTRLLVL.

The chain has TRBV29-1 and TRBJ2-3; D is undetermined. This CDR3 spans 12 amino acids. Trimming took off 4 bases at V and 1 base at J, with 6 bases between the two ends. CDR1 and CDR2 (germline): SQVTM, ANQGSEA. The CDR3 DNA is TGCAGCGTTGTCGAGGGCACAGATACGCAGTATTTT. It codes for CSVVEGTDTQYF.

CDR3 residues: CASSTQGGEQYF. As DNA, the CDR3 is TGCGCCAGCAGCACACAGGGAGGCGAGCAGTACTTC. The genes are TRBV5-1 and TRBJ2-7, with D tentatively TRBD1 or TRBD2 (6 bases each). Germline CDR1 is SGHRS and CDR2 is YFSETQ. This CDR3 is built from 12 residues. V lost 4 bases, J lost 6 bases, and 11 bases lay in between.

V usage is TRBV7-9 and J usage is TRBJ1-6, with a weak D call TRBD1 (6 bases). There are 12 residues in the CDR3. V was clipped by 1 base and J by 14 bases, with 9 bases between them. Germline V CDR1 and CDR2: SEHNR, FQNEAQ (reference sequence). CDR3 sequence reads: CASSLEGVTLHF. In DNA, the CDR3 is TGTGCCAGCAGCTTAGAGGGGGTAACCCTCCACTTT.

V gene TRBV5-6 combines with J gene TRBJ1-2, with D possibly TRBD1 on 6 matching bases. CDR3 length: 14 amino acids. V was shortened by 3 bases and J by 2 bases, with 11 bases between the two germline ends. The germline CDR1 and CDR2 sequences are SGHDT and YYEEEE. CDR3 bases: TGTGCCAGCAGCTGGGGGGCAGAAAACTATGGCTACACCTTC. Its translation: CASSWGAENYGYTF.

The chain carries TRBV5-1 and TRBJ2-3; D may match TRBD1 or TRBD2 (5 bases each). Germline V lookup: CDR1 SGHRS, CDR2 YFSETQ. Trimming cost V 3 bases and J 2 bases, with 13 bases left between them. CDR3 size: 15 residues. This chain's CDR3 is CASSSRDRSTDTQYF. The CDR3 coding sequence is TGCGCCAGCAGCTCACGGGACCGATCCACAGATACGCAGTATTTT.

The sample holds a few counts of this clone. The rearrangement uses TRBV10-3 and TRBJ1-1, with TRBD1 matching over 7 bases. V was clipped by 4 bases and J by 0 bases; unmatched bases: 5. The CDR3 loop spans 15 amino acids. Per germline, CDR1 ENHRY and CDR2 SYGVKD. CDR3 in DNA: TGTGCCATCAGTGGGGCAGGGGGGCTGAACACTGAAGCTTTCTTT. Amino acids: CAISGAGGLNTEAFF.

This clone was seen a handful of times. This chain joins TRBV7-2 and TRBJ2-3; 8 bases align to TRBD2. This CDR3 contains 14 residues. Trimming took 5 bases from V and 6 from J; bases not matched to a gene: 7. Germline CDR1 is SGHTA and CDR2 is FQGNSA. Written as DNA, the CDR3 is TGTGCCAGCAGCAACCGCGGGGGGCCCGATACGCAGTATTTT. It yields the protein CASSNRGGPDTQYF.

V is TRBV5-1 and J is TRBJ2-1; 8 bases agree with TRBD2. Per germline, CDR1 SGHRS and CDR2 YFSETQ. Unmatched junction bases numbered 7, after V lost 4 bases and J lost 7 bases. This CDR3 has 14 residues. CDR3 region: CASSASGYGNEQFF. The CDR3 bases are TGCGCCAGCAGCGCTAGCGGGTACGGGAATGAGCAGTTCTTC.

The rearrangement links TRBV29-1 to TRBJ1-1; maybe TRBD1 (6 bases). From germline, CDR1 is SQVTM and CDR2 ANQGSEA. V shed 4 bases and J shed 1 base, with 10 bases lying between them. The CDR3 is made up of 13 amino acids. The CDR3 reads CSVVRDTNTEAFF. CDR3 sequence (DNA): TGCAGCGTTGTCCGGGACACGAACACTGAAGCTTTCTTT.

This chain connects TRBV7-2 to TRBJ1-6, with 7 bases that match TRBD1. Looked up from germline, CDR1 is SGHTA and CDR2 is FQGNSA. V lost 5 bases and J lost 6; bases outside the gene matches: 13. The CDR3 extends over 17 amino acids. The CDR3, as DNA: TGTGCCAGCAGCCCAAGAACAGGACAGGTTTCTAATTCACCCCTCCACTTT. Amino acid sequence: CASSPRTGQVSNSPLHF.

V and J are TRBV2 and TRBJ1-4; 10 nucleotides line up with TRBD1. Germline lookup yields CDR1 SNHLY and CDR2 FYNNEI. The CDR3 runs to 15 residues. Losses at the gene ends were 4 bases for V and 8 bases for J; bases not matched to a gene: 7. The CDR3 is CASSGDRGRGEKLFF. The CDR3 nucleotides are TGTGCCAGCAGTGGAGACAGGGGGCGAGGGGAAAAACTGTTTTTT.